Shown below are 29 T cell receptor beta chains from a single sample sequenced in a study of control samples from healthy donors and cancer patients. Only in-frame clones appear in the TCRdb table, and some are missing; sequencing was by immunoSEQ multiplex PCR. The table lists over 150,000 clones, 90% to 95% of them singletons, with more than 1.3% in the top ten. The specimen was blood. The receptors stem from a man aged 25-45 years in good health.

The chain employs TRBV27 and TRBJ2-1; D could derive from TRBD1 or TRBD2 (5 bases each). Germline lookup yields CDR1 MNHEY and CDR2 SMNVEV (reference sequence). V lost 0 bases to trimming and J lost 0 bases, with 9 bases between them. The length of the CDR3 is 16 residues. The DNA of the CDR3 is TGTGCCAGCAGTTTATCGTCAGGGAGCTCCTACAATGAGCAGTTCTTC. Encoded protein: CASSLSSGSSYNEQFF.

V is TRBV7-9 and J is TRBJ2-1; 11 nucleotides align to TRBD2. This CDR3 has 15 residues. Per germline, CDR1 SEHNR and CDR2 FQNEAQ (reference sequence). V gave up 5 bases and J gave up 5 bases; unmatched junction bases: 5. CDR3 in DNA: TGTGCCAGCAGCCTTAGACTAGCGGGAAACAATGAGCAGTTCTTC. Amino acids: CASSLRLAGNNEQFF.

V gene TRBV7-6 combines with J gene TRBJ2-1, with TRBD2 matching 13 bases. CDR3 length: 16 amino acids. V shed 1 base and J 5 bases; nucleotides not matched to a gene: 2. Per germline, CDR1 SGHVS and CDR2 FNYEAQ. For the CDR3, the DNA is TGTGCCAGCAGCTTAGAGGGACTAGCGGGGAACAATGAGCAGTTCTTC. Its translation: CASSLEGLAGNNEQFF.

This chain links TRBV6-1 with TRBJ2-7, with D maybe TRBD2 (5 bases). Per the germline V gene, CDR1 is MNHNS and CDR2 is SASEGT. The CDR3 extends over 12 amino acids. Trimming left V 2 bases short and J 4 bases short, with 6 bases between. CDR3: CASSEPGYEQYF. For the CDR3, the DNA is TGTGCCAGCAGTGAACCGGGGTACGAGCAGTACTTC.

The chain employs TRBV15 and TRBJ1-4; 9 bases are a match to TRBD1. The germline gives CDR1 LNHNV, CDR2 YYDKDF (reference sequence). The CDR3 is 15 residues long. The V segment lost 8 bases and the J segment 10 bases; nucleotides outside the gene matches: 14. CDR3 sequence (DNA): TGTGCCACCCGTTCCGTCGGACAGGGGACGGGAAAACTGTTTTTT. This gives the protein CATRSVGQGTGKLFF.

J is TRBJ1-2 and V is TRBV11-2; D remains unclear. Germline-derived CDR1 and CDR2 are SGHAT and FQNNGV. The V gene lost 3 bases and the J gene lost 2 bases, with 13 bases spanning the gap. The CDR3 is 15 residues long. The chain's CDR3 is CASSFRGVPNYGYTF. In DNA form, the CDR3 reads TGTGCCAGCAGCTTTCGGGGAGTTCCGAACTATGGCTACACCTTC.

The chain is built from TRBV27 and TRBJ1-6; TRBD1 might be the D (6 bases). V was clipped by 7 bases and J by 3 bases, with 10 bases between them. The V gene's germline CDR1 is MNHEY and CDR2 SMNVEV (reference sequence). CDR3 length: 14 amino acids. CDR3 amino acids: CASKGGNYNSPLHF. CDR3 coding DNA: TGTGCCAGCAAAGGGGGAAACTATAATTCACCCCTCCACTTT.

The chain links TRBV18 to TRBJ2-3; possible D gene TRBD2, 5 bases. CDR1 and CDR2 from the germline V gene are KGHSH and LQKENI. The CDR3 sequence is 14 residues long. V was shortened by 2 bases and J by 4 bases, with 10 bases between the two germline ends. The DNA of the CDR3 is TGTGCCAGCTCACCAAATGAGGGTGCAGATACGCAGTATTTT. This gives the protein CASSPNEGADTQYF.

Here the CDR3 reads CASSGTGEMQETQYF. In DNA, the CDR3 is TGCGCCAGCAGCGGGACAGGGGAGATGCAAGAGACCCAGTACTTC. The gene calls are TRBV5-1 and TRBJ2-5, with 10 bases matching TRBD1. The V gene end was trimmed by 4 bases and the J gene end by 2 bases; junction bases not matched to a gene: 5. This CDR3 is built from 15 residues. The germline V gene has CDR1 SGHRS and CDR2 YFSETQ.

The V and J genes are TRBV30 and TRBJ1-1, with D possibly being TRBD1 (5 bases). The germline V gene encodes CDR1 GTSNPN and CDR2 SVGIG (reference sequence). Trimming took 4 bases from V and 0 from J, leaving 9 bases between them. The CDR3 sequence is 13 residues long. CDR3 DNA: TGTGCCTGGATGTCGGGGGTGAACACTGAAGCTTTCTTT. It specifies CAWMSGVNTEAFF.

This chain connects TRBV27 to TRBJ1-6; D uncertain. V shed 6 bases and J shed 5 bases, with 11 bases lying between them. The CDR3 covers 14 residues. Germline CDR1 is MNHEY and CDR2 is SMNVEV (reference sequence). Written as DNA, the CDR3 is TGTGCCAGCAGGGCCAACGGCAATAATTCACCCCTCCACTTT. The encoded protein is CASRANGNNSPLHF.

This clone was observed a few times. The V gene is TRBV29-1, the J gene TRBJ2-7, with D tentatively TRBD1 or TRBD2 (5 bases each). This CDR3 has 13 residues. Trimming took 4 bases from V and 6 from J, leaving 16 bases between them. Germline V gives CDR1 SQVTM, CDR2 ANQGSEA. As DNA, the CDR3 is TGCAGCGTTGTCGGGGCCGAGGTATCCGAGCAGTACTTC. This gives the protein CSVVGAEVSEQYF.

This clone was seen once. The rearrangement joins TRBV4-1 to TRBJ1-5; D is undetermined. The V end was cut by 3 bases, the J end by 8 bases, with 17 bases between. Per germline, CDR1 MGHRA and CDR2 YSYEKL. The CDR3 contains 15 residues. The CDR3 DNA reads TGCGCCAGCAGCCAGGAATTCTTCGGAGTCGAGCCCCAGCATTTT. Translating it yields CASSQEFFGVEPQHF.

The chain couples TRBV27 to TRBJ2-7, with D perhaps being TRBD1 or TRBD2 (5 bases each). Germline assignment: CDR1 MNHEY and CDR2 SMNVEV (reference sequence). This CDR3 contains 16 residues. Trimming cost V 8 bases and J 3 bases, with 23 bases left between them. Written as DNA, the CDR3 is TGTGCCAGCGGGGGAGTAAGGAAAATAAAGGGCTACGAGCAGTACTTC. Translated, it gives CASGGVRKIKGYEQYF.

The genes are TRBV6-2 or TRBV6-3 and TRBJ1-1, with D maybe TRBD1 (6 bases). V was shortened by 6 bases and J by 0 bases, with 14 bases between the two germline ends. Germline CDR1 and CDR2: MNHEY and SVGEGT. The CDR3 loop spans 15 amino acids. The DNA of the CDR3 is TGTGCCAGCAGCAAGACAGCAGGGGTGAACACTGAAGCTTTCTTT. Translated: CASSKTAGVNTEAFF.

This sequence joins TRBV7-9 and TRBJ2-1, with TRBD2 matching 12 bases. The CDR3 is made up of 15 amino acids. Trimming took 4 bases from V and 4 from J; bases not matched to a gene: 2. Germline V CDR1 and CDR2: SEHNR, FQNEAQ (reference sequence). The CDR3 loop is CASSSGTSGYNEQFF. DNA for the CDR3: TGTGCCAGCAGCTCCGGGACTAGCGGGTACAATGAGCAGTTCTTC.

The V gene is TRBV7-9, the J gene TRBJ2-1; 15 bases align to TRBD2. Losses at the gene ends were 5 bases for V and 7 bases for J; bases not matched to a gene: 9. Germline V gene data show CDR1 as SEHNR and CDR2 as FQNEAQ (reference sequence). This CDR3 comprises 17 residues. CDR3 amino acids: CASSKPGLAGGMNEQFF. The CDR3 nucleotides read TGTGCCAGCAGCAAACCGGGACTAGCGGGGGGAATGAATGAGCAGTTCTTC.

The chain combines TRBV28 with TRBJ2-1, with TRBD2 matching over 9 bases. Germline trimming cut 5 bases from V and 0 bases from J; bases unmatched to any gene: 8. Germline CDR1 and CDR2: MDHEN and SYDVKM. This CDR3 region has 17 residues. DNA of the CDR3: TGTGCCAGCAGTCCCGGCGGGAGGGGAAGCTCCTACAATGAGCAGTTCTTC. Translated, it gives CASSPGGRGSSYNEQFF.

This clone is a singleton in its sample. This chain joins TRBV5-4 and TRBJ2-5; no reliable D call. The length of the CDR3 is 14 residues. The germline V gene has CDR1 SGHNT and CDR2 YYREEE (reference sequence). V was cut by 5 bases and J by 0 bases, with 11 bases left in between. The CDR3 loop is CASSPDEYQETQYF. The CDR3 region has the DNA TGTGCCAGCAGTCCCGACGAGTACCAAGAGACCCAGTACTTC.

The CDR3 region is CASSPSWAGGRDTQYF. The DNA of the CDR3 is TGTGCCAGCAGCCCCTCCTGGGCGGGAGGCAGGGATACGCAGTATTTT. The rearrangement uses TRBV7-9 and TRBJ2-3, with TRBD2 identical over 8 bases. This CDR3 has 16 amino acids. Germline lookup yields CDR1 SEHNR and CDR2 FQNEAQ (reference sequence). The V and J ends lost 5 bases and 6 bases, in that order; junction bases with no gene match: 13.

The chain uses TRBV6-2 or TRBV6-3 and TRBJ2-1; TRBD1 aligns across 8 bases. The CDR3 consists of 16 residues. Germline CDR1 reads MNHEY; CDR2 reads SVGEGT. Unmatched junction bases numbered 13, after V lost 6 bases and J lost 6 bases. CDR3 sequence reads: CASSLRTGMGSNEQFF. In DNA form, the CDR3 reads TGTGCCAGCAGCCTCCGGACAGGGATGGGGAGCAATGAGCAGTTCTTC.

The chain employs TRBV29-1 and TRBJ2-3; 7 nucleotides agree with TRBD1. CDR3 length equals 12 residues. Germline lookup yields CDR1 SQVTM and CDR2 ANQGSEA. V was clipped by 4 bases and J by 6 bases; unmatched bases: 4. The CDR3 region is CSVALGGDTQYF. CDR3 bases: TGCAGCGTTGCCCTAGGGGGCGATACGCAGTATTTT.

The CDR3 protein is CASSLEASKGNEQFF. The CDR3 DNA sequence: TGCGCCAGCAGCTTGGAGGCTAGTAAAGGCAATGAGCAGTTCTTC. V usage is TRBV5-1 and J usage is TRBJ2-1; D unclear. The CDR3 runs to 15 residues. V lost 0 bases to trimming and J lost 6 bases, with 13 bases between them. The germline V gene has CDR1 SGHRS and CDR2 YFSETQ.

The chain uses TRBV27 and TRBJ2-7; D not resolved. The V and J ends lost 6 bases and 1 base respectively, with 13 bases between them. Germline V gives CDR1 MNHEY, CDR2 SMNVEV (reference sequence). This CDR3 has 14 amino acids. The CDR3 nucleotides are TGTGCCAGCAGGTCCTACGGCTTTTCCTACGAGCAGTACTTC. It yields the protein CASRSYGFSYEQYF.

The V and J genes are TRBV29-1 and TRBJ2-1, with TRBD2 identical over 7 bases. The CDR3 contains 11 residues. With 5 bases clipped from V and 9 bases from J, the junction kept 4 bases outside the gene matches. The germline gives CDR1 SQVTM, CDR2 ANQGSEA. CDR3 protein: CSVQRGGEQFF. The DNA of the CDR3 is TGCAGCGTTCAGCGGGGTGGTGAGCAGTTCTTC.

This chain joins TRBV5-6 and TRBJ1-1, with D hard to call. Germline-derived CDR1 and CDR2 are SGHDT and YYEEEE. The CDR3 totals 13 residues. The V gene lost 1 base and the J gene lost 0 bases, with 4 bases spanning the gap. DNA of the CDR3: TGTGCCAGCAGCTTGTTGCTGAACACTGAAGCTTTCTTT. It yields the protein CASSLLLNTEAFF.

This chain joins TRBV30 and TRBJ2-3, with a weak D call TRBD2 (6 bases). Per the germline V gene, CDR1 is GTSNPN and CDR2 is SVGIG (reference sequence). This CDR3 is 14 amino acids long. Trimming took 2 bases from V and 1 from J, leaving 10 bases between them. CDR3 sequence reads: CAWSLGGGTDTQYF. The CDR3 coding sequence is TGTGCCTGGAGTCTTGGCGGGGGCACAGATACGCAGTATTTT.

The chain employs TRBV7-9 and TRBJ1-3, with unresolved D. The CDR3 is 14 residues long. Germline loops: CDR1 SEHNR, CDR2 FQNEAQ (reference sequence). The V gene lost 4 bases and the J gene lost 10 bases, with 17 bases spanning the gap. CDR3 nucleotides: TGTGCCAGCAGCTCGGGCGCCGCCAAAGGGACCATATATTTT. Its translation: CASSSGAAKGTIYF.

With respect to this clone: The sample holds other DNA sequences that translate to the same CDR3. This chain uses TRBV6-1 with TRBJ2-3; no firm D call. The length of the CDR3 is 13 residues. Between the trimmed V and J ends, which lost 1 base and 2 bases, there was a span of 4 bases. Germline V gene data show CDR1 as MNHNS and CDR2 as SASEGT. The CDR3 spells CASSEVATDTQYF. The CDR3 DNA is TGTGCCAGCAGTGAAGTCGCCACAGATACGCAGTATTTT.